This is a list of T cell receptor beta chains from one sample in a study of shared clonotypes between healthy human individuals. The repertoire was sequenced with immunoSEQ multiplex PCR; TCRdb's copy has only in-frame clones and lacks some. The data contain just over 2,000,000 clones, 85% to 95% of them seen just once; the ten biggest clones take up 0.1% to 0.15%. The specimen was naive CD4+ T cells sorted from blood. The source is a man between 18 and 29 years old in good health. The CDR3 runs from the conserved cysteine through the conserved F or W. The D gene is left open where the match is weak.

j_gene: TRBJ2-5
v_gene: TRBV5-1
d_gene: -
CDR3nt: TGCGCCAGCAGCCCCCCTGTGGGGGGCGGAGAGACCCAGTACTTC
CDR3aa: CASSPPVGGGETQYF

j_gene: TRBJ2-5
v_gene: TRBV28
d_gene: -
CDR3nt: TGTGCCAGCAGTTCCGGGGACACGGAGACCCAGTACTTC
CDR3aa: CASSSGDTETQYF

j_gene: TRBJ1-2
v_gene: TRBV10-3
d_gene: -
CDR3nt: TGTGCCATCAGTTCAAGCAGTGGGGGCTACACCTTC
CDR3aa: CAISSSSGGYTF

j_gene: TRBJ1-3
v_gene: TRBV18
d_gene: -
CDR3nt: TGTGCCAGCTCACCACCCGCCGTGTCGGGAAACACCATATATTTT
CDR3aa: CASSPPAVSGNTIYF

j_gene: TRBJ2-2
v_gene: TRBV6-5
d_gene: -
CDR3nt: TGTGCCAGCAGTTATCCCCGCGGGGAGCTGTTTTTT
CDR3aa: CASSYPRGELFF

j_gene: TRBJ1-1
v_gene: TRBV7-9
d_gene: -
CDR3nt: TGTGCCAGCAGCCCAAGTTGGGGCCCCGAAGCTTTCTTT
CDR3aa: CASSPSWGPEAFF

j_gene: TRBJ1-5
v_gene: TRBV25-1
d_gene: TRBD1
CDR3nt: TGTGCCAGCAGTCAGGGGGGCGGCGGCAATCAGCCCCAGCATTTT
CDR3aa: CASSQGGGGNQPQHF

j_gene: TRBJ1-5
v_gene: TRBV4-1
d_gene: TRBD1
CDR3nt: TGCGCCAGCAGCCAAGTTGAGACAGGGAATCAGCCCCAGCATTTT
CDR3aa: CASSQVETGNQPQHF

j_gene: TRBJ1-6
v_gene: TRBV5-1
d_gene: TRBD1
CDR3nt: TGCGCCAGCAGCCAGGACAGGGGGTACAATTCACCCCTCCACTTT
CDR3aa: CASSQDRGYNSPLHF

j_gene: TRBJ2-6
v_gene: TRBV7-6
d_gene: TRBD1
CDR3nt: TGTGCCAGCAGCTTGGCAGGACAGGTCTCTGGGGCCAACGTCCTGACTTTC
CDR3aa: CASSLAGQVSGANVLTF

j_gene: TRBJ2-4
v_gene: TRBV25-1
d_gene: -
CDR3nt: TGTGCCAGCAGTGAATTGACAGAGGCCAAAAACATTCAGTACTTC
CDR3aa: CASSELTEAKNIQYF

j_gene: TRBJ1-3
v_gene: TRBV10-3
d_gene: -
CDR3nt: TGTGCCGCGGCAAGTTCTGGAAACACCATATATTTT
CDR3aa: CAAASSGNTIYF

j_gene: TRBJ1-5
v_gene: TRBV30
d_gene: TRBD1
CDR3nt: TGTGCCTGGCGCGGGACAGGGAATCAGCCCCAGCATTTT
CDR3aa: CAWRGTGNQPQHF

j_gene: TRBJ2-7
v_gene: TRBV30
d_gene: -
CDR3nt: TGTGCCTGGAGTGTTCCCGGGACCCTCAGAGACGAGCAGTACTTC
CDR3aa: CAWSVPGTLRDEQYF

j_gene: TRBJ2-1
v_gene: TRBV7-9
d_gene: TRBD2
CDR3nt: TGTGCCAGCAGCTTAGCGCTAGCGGACAATGAGCAGTTCTTC
CDR3aa: CASSLALADNEQFF

j_gene: TRBJ2-7
v_gene: TRBV27
d_gene: -
CDR3nt: TGTGCCAGCAGTTTGGCCGGGGGCCGCCGCTACGAGCAGTACTTC
CDR3aa: CASSLAGGRRYEQYF

j_gene: TRBJ2-5
v_gene: TRBV9
d_gene: -
CDR3nt: TGTGCCAGCAGCCCATTACAGGGTGTCCAAGAGACCCAGTACTTC
CDR3aa: CASSPLQGVQETQYF